This T cell receptor beta chain was sequenced for a study of cytomegalovirus exposure and HLA in healthy donors. A multiplex PCR was run with 60 Vbeta primers and 13 Jbeta primers. In the original workflow: Approximately 11 million shared chains were among the approximately 76 million unique TCR beta chains that a later analysis counted. The table came from immunoSEQ multiplex PCR; TCRdb's copy has only in-frame clones and leaves some out. Clonal size and the V and J genes are those of that table, whereas D and trimming came from the DNA. The sample consists of about 120,000 clones, over 70% of them appearing once. All donors participated as healthy donors of bone marrow. Trimming at V came to 4 bases and at J to 5 bases, leaving 6 bases not matched to a gene. The germline CDR1 and CDR2 sequences are MNHEY and SVGAGI. This CDR3 has 14 residues.

Sequencing was carried out using PBMCs. The receptor's source is a man in his late teens or twenties in good health and CMV-seropositive. The chain carries TRBV6-5 and TRBJ2-7; 9 bases agree with TRBD1. The CDR3 sequence: CASSSSGTGNEQYF. The CDR3 coding sequence is TGTGCCAGCAGTTCCAGCGGGACAGGGAACGAGCAGTACTTC.